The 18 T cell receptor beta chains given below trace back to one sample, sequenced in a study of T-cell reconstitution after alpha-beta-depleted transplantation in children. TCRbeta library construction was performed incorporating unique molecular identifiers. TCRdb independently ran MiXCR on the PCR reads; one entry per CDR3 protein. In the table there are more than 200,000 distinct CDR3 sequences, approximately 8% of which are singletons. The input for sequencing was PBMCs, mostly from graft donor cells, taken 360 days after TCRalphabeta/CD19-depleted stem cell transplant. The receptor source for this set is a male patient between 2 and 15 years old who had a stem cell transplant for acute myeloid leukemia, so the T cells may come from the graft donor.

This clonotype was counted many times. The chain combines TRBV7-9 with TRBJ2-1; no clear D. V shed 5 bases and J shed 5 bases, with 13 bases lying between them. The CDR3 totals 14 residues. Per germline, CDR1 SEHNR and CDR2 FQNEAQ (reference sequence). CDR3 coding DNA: TGTGCCAGCAGCCCCAGAGAGTGGAACAATGAGCAGTTCTTC. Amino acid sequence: CASSPREWNNEQFF.

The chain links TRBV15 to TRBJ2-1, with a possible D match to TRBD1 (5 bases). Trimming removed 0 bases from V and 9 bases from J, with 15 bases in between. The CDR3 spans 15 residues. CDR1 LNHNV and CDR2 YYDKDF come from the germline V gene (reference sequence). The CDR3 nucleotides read TGTGCCACCAGCAGAGATCCAGGCCAAAGGGGTGAGCAGTTCTTC. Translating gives CATSRDPGQRGEQFF.

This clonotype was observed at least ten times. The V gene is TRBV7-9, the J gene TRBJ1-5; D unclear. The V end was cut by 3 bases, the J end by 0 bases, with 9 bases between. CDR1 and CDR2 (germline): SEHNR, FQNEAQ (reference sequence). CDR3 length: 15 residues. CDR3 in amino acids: CASSFNSYSNQPQHF. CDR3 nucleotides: TGTGCCAGCAGCTTCAACAGTTATAGCAATCAGCCCCAGCATTTT.

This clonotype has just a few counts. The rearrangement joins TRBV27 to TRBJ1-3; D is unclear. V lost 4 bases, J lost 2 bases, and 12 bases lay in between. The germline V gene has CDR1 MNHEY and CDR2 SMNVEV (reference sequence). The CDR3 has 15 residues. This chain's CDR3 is CASSWTSNPGNTIYF. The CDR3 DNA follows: TGTGCCAGCAGTTGGACGTCTAACCCTGGAAACACCATATATTTT.

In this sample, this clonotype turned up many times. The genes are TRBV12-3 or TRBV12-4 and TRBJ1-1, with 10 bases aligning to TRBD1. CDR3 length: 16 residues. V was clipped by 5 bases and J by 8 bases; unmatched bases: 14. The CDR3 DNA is TGTGCCAGCAGTCAGATAACGTCGACAGGGGGCTCAGAAGCTTTCTTT. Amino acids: CASSQITSTGGSEAFF.

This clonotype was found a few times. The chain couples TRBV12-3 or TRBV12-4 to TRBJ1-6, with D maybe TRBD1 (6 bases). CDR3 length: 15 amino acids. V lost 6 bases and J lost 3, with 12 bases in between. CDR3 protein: CASRQGQLYNSPLHF. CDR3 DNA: TGTGCCAGCAGGCAAGGACAGCTCTATAATTCACCCCTCCACTTT.

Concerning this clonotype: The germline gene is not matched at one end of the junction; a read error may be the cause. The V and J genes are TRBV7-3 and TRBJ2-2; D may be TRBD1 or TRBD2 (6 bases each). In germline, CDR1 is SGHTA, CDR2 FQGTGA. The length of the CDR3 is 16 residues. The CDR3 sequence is CASSSQGLANTGEPFF. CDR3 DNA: TGTGCCAGCAGCTCACAGGGACTCGCGAACACCGGGGAGCCGTTTTTT. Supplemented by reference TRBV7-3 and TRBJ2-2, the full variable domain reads GAGVSQTPSNKVTEKGKYVELRCDPISGHTALYWYRQSLGQGPEFLIYFQGTGAADDSGLPNDRFFAVRPEGSVSTLKIQRTERGDSAVYLCASSSQGLANTGEPFFGEGSRLTVL.

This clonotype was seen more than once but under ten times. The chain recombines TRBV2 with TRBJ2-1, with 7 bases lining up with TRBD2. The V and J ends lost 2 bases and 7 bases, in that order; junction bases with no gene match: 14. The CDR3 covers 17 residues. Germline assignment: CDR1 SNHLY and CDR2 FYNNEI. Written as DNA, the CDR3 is TGTGCCAGCAGTGAACTCTTCTTGGCGGGAGTTAAAAATGAGCAGTTCTTC. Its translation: CASSELFLAGVKNEQFF.

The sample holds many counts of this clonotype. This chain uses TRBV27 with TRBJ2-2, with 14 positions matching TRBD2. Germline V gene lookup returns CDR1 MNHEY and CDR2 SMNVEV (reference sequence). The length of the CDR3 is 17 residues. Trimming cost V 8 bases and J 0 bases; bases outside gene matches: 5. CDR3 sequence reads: CASSGLAGASNTGELFF. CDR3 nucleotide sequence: TGTGCCAGCTCGGGACTAGCGGGGGCATCGAACACCGGGGAGCTGTTTTTT.

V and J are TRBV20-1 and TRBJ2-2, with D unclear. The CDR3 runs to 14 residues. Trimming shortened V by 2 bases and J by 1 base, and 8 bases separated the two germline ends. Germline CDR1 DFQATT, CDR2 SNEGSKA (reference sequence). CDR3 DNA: TGCAGTGCTAGATATCCCAGGAACACCGGGGAGCTGTTTTTT. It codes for CSARYPRNTGELFF.

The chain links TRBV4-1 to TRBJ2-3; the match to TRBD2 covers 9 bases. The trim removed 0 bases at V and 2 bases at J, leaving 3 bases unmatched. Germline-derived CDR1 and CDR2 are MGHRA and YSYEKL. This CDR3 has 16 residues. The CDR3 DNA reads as TGCGCCAGCAGCCAAGACCTAGCGGGGTTCACAGATACGCAGTATTTT. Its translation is CASSQDLAGFTDTQYF.

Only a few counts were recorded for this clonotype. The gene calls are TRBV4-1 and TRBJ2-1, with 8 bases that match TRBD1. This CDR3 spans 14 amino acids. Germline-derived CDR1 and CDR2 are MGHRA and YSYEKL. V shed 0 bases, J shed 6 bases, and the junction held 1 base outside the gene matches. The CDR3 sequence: CASSQEDRVNEQFF. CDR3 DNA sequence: TGCGCCAGCAGCCAAGAGGACAGGGTCAATGAGCAGTTCTTC.

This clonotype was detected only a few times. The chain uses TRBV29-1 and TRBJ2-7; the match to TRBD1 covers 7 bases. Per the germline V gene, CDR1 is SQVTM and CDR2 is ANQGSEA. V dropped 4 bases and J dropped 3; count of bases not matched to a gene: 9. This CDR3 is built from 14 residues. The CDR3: CSVGRQGSSYEQYF. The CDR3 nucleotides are TGCAGCGTTGGAAGACAGGGAAGTAGCTACGAGCAGTACTTC.

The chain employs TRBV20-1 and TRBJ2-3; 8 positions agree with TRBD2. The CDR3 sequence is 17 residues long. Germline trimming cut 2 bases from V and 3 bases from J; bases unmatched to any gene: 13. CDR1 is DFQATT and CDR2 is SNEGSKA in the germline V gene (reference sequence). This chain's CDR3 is CSARSLGGGPKTDTQYF. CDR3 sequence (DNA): TGCAGTGCTAGAAGTCTGGGCGGGGGGCCCAAAACAGATACGCAGTATTTT.

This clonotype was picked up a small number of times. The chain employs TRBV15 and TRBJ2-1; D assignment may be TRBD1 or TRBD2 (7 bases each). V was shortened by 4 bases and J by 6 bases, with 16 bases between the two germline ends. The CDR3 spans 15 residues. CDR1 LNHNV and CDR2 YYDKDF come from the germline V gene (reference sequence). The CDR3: CATSKPGQRGNEQFF. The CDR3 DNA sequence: TGTGCCACCAGCAAACCGGGACAGCGGGGCAATGAGCAGTTCTTC.

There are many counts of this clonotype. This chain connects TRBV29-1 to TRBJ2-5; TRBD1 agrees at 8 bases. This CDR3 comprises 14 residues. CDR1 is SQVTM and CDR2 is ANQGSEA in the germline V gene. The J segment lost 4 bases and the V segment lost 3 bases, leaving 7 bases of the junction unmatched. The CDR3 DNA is TGCAGCGTTGATATTACAGGGGGAAGAGAGACCCAGTACTTC. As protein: CSVDITGGRETQYF.

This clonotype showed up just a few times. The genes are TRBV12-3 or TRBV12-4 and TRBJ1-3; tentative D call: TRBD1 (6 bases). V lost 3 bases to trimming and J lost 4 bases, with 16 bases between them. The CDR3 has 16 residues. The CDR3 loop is CASSFKRGAVGNTIYF. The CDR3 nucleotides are TGTGCCAGCAGTTTTAAACGGGGGGCGGTGGGAAACACCATATATTTT.

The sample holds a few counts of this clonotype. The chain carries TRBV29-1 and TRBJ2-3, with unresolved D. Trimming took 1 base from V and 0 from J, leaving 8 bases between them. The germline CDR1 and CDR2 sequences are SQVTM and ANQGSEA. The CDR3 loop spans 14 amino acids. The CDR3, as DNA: TGCAGCGTTGAAGTTCAGCTCAGCACAGATACGCAGTATTTT. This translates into CSVEVQLSTDTQYF.